This entry is about one TCR beta chain. The data were produced by immunoSEQ multiplex PCR, yet TCRdb's version contains in-frame clones alone and is incomplete. The table includes about 120,000 clones, more than 80% detected once. This entry comes from a study of control samples from healthy donors and cancer patients. This CDR3 has 15 amino acids. This chain links TRBV21-1 with TRBJ2-7; the table's D gene call, TRBD1, was not cross checked with the DNA. TRBV21-1 is a documented pseudogene. The sample taken for sequencing was PBMCs. The TCR originated in a woman in her 50s with colorectal cancer. CDR3 loop: CASSKLEQNSYEQYF. In DNA, the CDR3 is TGTGCCAGCAGCAAGCTGGAACAGAACTCCTACGAGCAGTACTTC.